This is a list of T cell receptor beta chains from one sample in a study of T-cell reconstitution after alpha-beta-depleted transplantation in children. TCRdb processed the PCR reads anew with MiXCR; each CDR3 protein has one entry. The repertoire includes around 530,000 distinct CDR3 sequences, roughly 33% of them detected once, and roughly 2.5% sits in the top ten. The material was PBMCs from the stem cell graft donor, obtained from the stem cell graft. The receptors here all came from a human donor who donated a stem cell graft to a child with aplastic anemia. The conserved cysteine and the conserved F or W are not part of the CDR3 here. A D gene is named only where the DNA matches it firmly. Clone size, where shown, is once, few, many, or a class for clones that have expanded.

V,D,length,size,J,CDR3
TRBV7-2,NA,9,NA,TRBJ1-2,ALTTNYGYT
TRBV29-1,TRBD1,10,few,TRBJ1-2,SGGQTDYGYT
TRBV5-1,NA,13,few,TRBJ1-1,ASSQLTLGNTEAF
TRBV28,NA,13,NA,TRBJ2-4,ASSLGESAKNIQY
TRBV15,NA,13,NA,TRBJ1-4,ATSSQTGFSEKLF
TRBV20-1,NA,11,few,TRBJ2-5,SARVPGPETQY
TRBV20-1,NA,9,few,TRBJ2-3,SAATPDTQY
TRBV7-9,TRBD1,11,NA,TRBJ1-1,ASNPTGRPEAF
TRBV28,TRBD1,14,few,TRBJ1-5,ATLNRGRSTNQPQH
TRBV5-1,NA,13,few,TRBJ1-1,ASSLVGFENTEAF
TRBV12-3/TRBV12-4,NA,11,NA,TRBJ1-2,ASSSGTREGYT
TRBV10-3,NA,12,few,TRBJ1-3,AISDEGSGNTIY
TRBV5-1,TRBD1,15,few,TRBJ2-7,ASSLVLDNRGPYEQY
TRBV24-1,TRBD2,14,few,TRBJ2-1,ATSDNGLAAYNEQF
TRBV2,NA,11,few,TRBJ1-2,ASSESEHYGYT
TRBV4-3,NA,13,few,TRBJ2-4,ASSQDYRGGNIQY
TRBV7-9,TRBD1,12,few,TRBJ2-7,ASANGGQAYEQY
TRBV25-1,NA,11,NA,TRBJ1-1,ASKGQGGTEAF
TRBV7-2,NA,13,NA,TRBJ1-1,ASSLVGGGSTEAF
TRBV18,NA,14,few,TRBJ2-1,ASSPAYRERYNEQF
TRBV6-2/TRBV6-3,TRBD1,12,NA,TRBJ1-2,ATRQGQTNYGYT
TRBV12-3/TRBV12-4,TRBD2,12,NA,TRBJ2-3,ASRLAGRTDTQY
TRBV11-3,NA,11,NA,TRBJ2-3,ASSQNLADTQY
TRBV27,NA,12,NA,TRBJ1-2,ASSITGTRHGYT
TRBV25-1,NA,11,few,TRBJ1-1,ASSATWNTEAF
TRBV5-6,NA,13,few,TRBJ1-4,ASSTRRATNEKLF
TRBV5-8,TRBD1,12,NA,TRBJ1-1,ASSLTRTGTEAF
TRBV12-3/TRBV12-4,NA,12,NA,TRBJ2-1,ASSLVGTVNEQF
TRBV12-3/TRBV12-4,TRBD1,12,NA,TRBJ2-1,ASREDREYTEQF
TRBV4-2,TRBD2,14,many,TRBJ2-1,ASSQDRASGSDEQF
TRBV7-9,NA,12,NA,TRBJ1-2,ASSPTGPSGGYT
TRBV20-1,NA,12,NA,TRBJ2-7,SARDRQGGYEQY
TRBV5-4,NA,13,NA,TRBJ2-5,ASSLKTGPQETQY
TRBV19,NA,13,once,TRBJ1-1,ASSRGDFMNTEAF
TRBV5-1,TRBD2,13,NA,TRBJ2-3,ASSPFGGRADTQY
TRBV5-1,NA,16,once,TRBJ2-1,ASSGVLVWEQEIYEQF
TRBV9,NA,12,NA,TRBJ1-5,ASSVGGPNQPQH
TRBV11-2,NA,18,few,TRBJ2-1,ASSLEVGLVVGGSYNEQF
TRBV5-1,NA,13,few,TRBJ1-2,ASSYGRDVSYGYT
TRBV29-1,TRBD2,13,few,TRBJ2-1,SAQSGLAIYNEQF
TRBV20-1,TRBD1,15,few,TRBJ2-6,SAFPGTGIPGANVLT
TRBV20-1,NA,12,NA,TRBJ2-7,SARDLSRPSEQY
TRBV25-1,TRBD1,13,few,TRBJ1-1,ASSPSQGEGTEAF
TRBV11-1,NA,13,few,TRBJ1-1,ASSSTRGREAEAF
TRBV7-8,NA,13,NA,TRBJ1-4,ASSLADQGQEKLF
TRBV7-2,NA,15,NA,TRBJ1-6,ASSLALMGGRNSPLH
TRBV6-4,TRBD1,13,NA,TRBJ1-4,ASSATGAANEKLF
TRBV29-1,NA,9,NA,TRBJ2-1,SVGGAIEQF
TRBV7-2,NA,15,NA,TRBJ1-5,ASSFRAEPYSNQPQH
TRBV29-1,NA,13,NA,TRBJ2-1,SVDPSRVGYNEQF
TRBV7-9,NA,12,NA,TRBJ2-3,ASSPPSITDTQY